The entry below describes one T cell receptor (beta chain). Its antigen is as yet unknown. The ends were cut back, 7 bases at V and 1 base at J, with 10 bases in the middle. The CDR3 totals 13 residues. Germline CDR1 and CDR2: ENHRY and SYGVKD. Time point in this sample: pre-treatment baseline. Patients had no prior systemic cancer treatment, immunosuppressants or other active cancers. This specimen comes from a study of blood T cell dynamics during melanoma immunotherapy. Background on the study: Metastatic melanoma patients received first-line pembrolizumab or nivolumab plus ipilimumab.

A fixed DNA input of about 350 ng was used per bulk PBMC sample. Profiled with immunoSEQ multiplex PCR; TCRdb holds only in-frame clones, not every one. The data hold more than 10,000 clones, with roughly 84% observed a single time. Study conclusions and caveats: At W3, later disease-control patients showed bifurcated PBMC repertoire changes, unlike progressors.

This sequence was found in a human donor with melanoma. V and J are TRBV10-3 and TRBJ1-2; D perhaps matches TRBD1 (5 bases). The starting material was blood, obtained from a patient treated with checkpoint blockade. The CDR3 reads CAIIGDLNYGYTF. CDR3 nucleotides: TGTGCCATCATTGGGGACCTTAACTATGGCTACACCTTC.